Described below is a single T cell receptor beta chain sequence and its context. This clonotype showed up just a few times. What this receptor recognizes is not known. It has no much larger one-base neighbor in the sample; base qualities were not kept. These data originate in a study of CD8 T cells in ankylosing spondylitis (dated by TCRdb to 2015 to 2018). The study in broad terms: T cell receptor beta repertoires were profiled in healthy donors and ankylosing spondylitis patients so that disease-linked TCR variants could be found. The whole study cohort included over a hundred healthy donors and about two dozen ankylosing spondylitis patients. Peripheral blood samples were taken, and synovial fluid was additionally collected from ankylosing spondylitis patients.

This sample was sequenced with an Illumina HiSeq 2500. Quantitative 5'-RACE with molecular barcodes was the method used to prepare the TCR beta libraries. Per the original workflow: A new computational method, built on a probabilistic model of VDJ rearrangement, was used to identify disease-linked TCR variants. TCRdb itself trimmed the public reads at Q25 with fastp, ran MiXCR and retained productive beta chains. Rows with a matching CDR3 protein are joined into one entry that keeps the most common DNA and genes. TCRdb, rather than the study authors, made the V and J calls. The sample contains about 440,000 distinct CDR3 sequences, about a sixth of them found a single time. The ten top clones hold approximately 1% of the sample. The germline V gene supplies CDR1 SQVTM and CDR2 ANQGSEA. V sheds 4 bases and J sheds 1 base, leaving 10 bases between their ends. There are 14 amino acids in the CDR3, from cysteine to phenylalanine inclusive. The CDR3 DNA has 42 bases and is translated from base 1.

Study-wide findings and limitations: The disease-linked clones showed a CD8+ phenotype and occurred at relatively low frequencies in peripheral blood. Significant enrichment of the disease-linked clones was reported in matched synovial fluid samples from ankylosing spondylitis patients. Some motif variants had previously been reported in the synovial fluid and blood of reactive arthritis patients, which suggests shared mechanisms of disease initiation. A TCR beta motif made up of roughly eight highly homologous amino acid variants appeared to be characteristic of blood from ankylosing spondylitis patients.

This chain joins TRBV29-1 to TRBJ2-2, with TRBD1 tentatively as D gene (6 bases match). This TCR came from a male donor with ankylosing spondylitis. Sequenced input: blood, either unsorted or a sorted T cell fraction (not recorded which). The DNA sequence is as follows: TGCAGCGTTGCGGGCAGGGGGAACACCGGGGAGCTGTTTTTT. Its coded protein is CSVAGRGNTGELFF.